Sequencing of this T cell receptor beta chain was carried out in a study of CD8 T cells in ankylosing spondylitis (dated by TCRdb to about 2017). Notes on the research overall: T cell receptor beta repertoires were profiled in healthy donors and ankylosing spondylitis patients so that disease-linked TCR variants could be found. Peripheral blood samples were taken, and synovial fluid was additionally collected from ankylosing spondylitis patients. The full study cohort comprised 25 ankylosing spondylitis patients and 110 or so healthy donors. Beyond this particular receptor, the publication reports: According to the report, matched synovial fluid samples from ankylosing spondylitis patients were significantly enriched for the disease-linked clones. Some TCR beta motif variants had previously been reported in synovial fluid and blood of reactive arthritis patients, which suggested common disease-initiation mechanisms. Blood from ankylosing spondylitis patients appeared to be characterized by a TCR beta motif composed of eight or nine highly homologous amino acid variants. The disease-linked clones showed a CD8+ phenotype and occurred at relatively low frequencies in peripheral blood.

The sequencing machine was an Illumina HiSeq 2500. TCR beta libraries were prepared by quantitative 5'-RACE with molecular barcodes. In the original analysis: To identify disease-linked TCR variants, a new computational method was used, one built on a probabilistic model of VDJ rearrangement. TCRdb reprocessed the public reads (quality trimming at Q25 with fastp, clone calling with MiXCR) and kept in-frame beta chains. Rows with a matching CDR3 protein are joined into one entry that keeps the most common DNA and genes. The V and J calls shown here were made by TCRdb, not taken from the authors' results. The sample profile shows a few hundred thousand distinct CDR3 sequences; roughly 8% of them were found once. Roughly 15% of the sample comes from the top ten. There are a few counts of this clonotype. Its antigen remains undetermined. The input lacks base qualities; no much larger clone sits a single base away.

V has 2 bases trimmed and J has 7 bases trimmed; junction bases matching no gene number 6. The germline V gene yields SGDLS for CDR1 and YYNGEE for CDR2. Measured from the cysteine to the phenylalanine, the CDR3 is 16 residues long. Only the CDR3 DNA stays, 48 bases, in frame from base 1. The receptor was derived from a male donor with ankylosing spondylitis. The chain joins TRBV9 to TRBJ2-2; 12 central nucleotides agree with TRBD2. The specimen sequenced was blood, either unsorted or a sorted T cell fraction (not recorded which). This receptor has the CDR3 CASSVVTSGRIGELFF. The bases read TGTGCCAGCAGCGTTGTGACTAGCGGGAGAATCGGGGAGCTGTTTTTT.